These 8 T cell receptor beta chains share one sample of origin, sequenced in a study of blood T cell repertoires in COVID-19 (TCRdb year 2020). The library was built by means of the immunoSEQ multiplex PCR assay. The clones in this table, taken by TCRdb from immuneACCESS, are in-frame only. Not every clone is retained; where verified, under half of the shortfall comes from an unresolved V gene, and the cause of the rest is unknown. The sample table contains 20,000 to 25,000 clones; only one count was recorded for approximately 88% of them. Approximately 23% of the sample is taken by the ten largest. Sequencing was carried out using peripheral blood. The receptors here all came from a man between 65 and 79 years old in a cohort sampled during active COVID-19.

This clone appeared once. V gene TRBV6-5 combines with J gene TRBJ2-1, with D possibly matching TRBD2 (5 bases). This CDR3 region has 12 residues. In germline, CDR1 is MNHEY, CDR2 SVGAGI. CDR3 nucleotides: TGTGCTACCGCGGGTGATTGGACTCAGCAGTTCTTC. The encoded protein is CATAGDWTQQFF.

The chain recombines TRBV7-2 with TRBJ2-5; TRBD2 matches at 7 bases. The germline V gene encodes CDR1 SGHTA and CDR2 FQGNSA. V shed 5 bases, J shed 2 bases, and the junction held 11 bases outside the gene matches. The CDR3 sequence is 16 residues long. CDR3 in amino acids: CASSRLGGTTQETQYF. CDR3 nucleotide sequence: TGTGCCAGCAGCAGGTTGGGAGGGACTACACAAGAGACCCAGTACTTC.

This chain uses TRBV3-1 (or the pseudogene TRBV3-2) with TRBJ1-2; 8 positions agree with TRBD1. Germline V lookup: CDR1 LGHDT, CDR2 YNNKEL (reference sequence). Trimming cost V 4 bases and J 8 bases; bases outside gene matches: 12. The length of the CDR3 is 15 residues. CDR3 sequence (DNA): TGTGCCAGCAGCCCACTTCGGACAGGGACGGGCGGCTACACCTTC. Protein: CASSPLRTGTGGYTF.

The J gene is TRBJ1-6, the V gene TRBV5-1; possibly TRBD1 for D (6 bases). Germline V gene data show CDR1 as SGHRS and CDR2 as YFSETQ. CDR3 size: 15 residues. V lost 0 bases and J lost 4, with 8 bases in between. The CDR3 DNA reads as TGCGCCAGCAGCTTGGACCAGGGGTATAATTCACCCCTCCACTTT. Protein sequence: CASSLDQGYNSPLHF.

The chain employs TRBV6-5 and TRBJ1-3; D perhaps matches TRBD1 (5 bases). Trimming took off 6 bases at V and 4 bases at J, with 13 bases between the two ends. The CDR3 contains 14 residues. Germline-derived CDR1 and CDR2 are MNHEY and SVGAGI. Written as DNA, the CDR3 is TGTGCCAGCAGCCTAAGCGGGGACGGAAACACCATATATTTT. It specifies CASSLSGDGNTIYF.

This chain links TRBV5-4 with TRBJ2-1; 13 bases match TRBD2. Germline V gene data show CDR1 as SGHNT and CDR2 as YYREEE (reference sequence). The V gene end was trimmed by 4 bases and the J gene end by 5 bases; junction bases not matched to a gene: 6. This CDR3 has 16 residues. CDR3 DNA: TGTGCCAGCAGCCCAGGACTAGCGGGAGTCAACAATGAGCAGTTCTTC. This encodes CASSPGLAGVNNEQFF.

Here the CDR3 DNA reads TGCGCCAGCAGTGAGTTGCGGGAGAAGTTAGAGACCCAGTACTTC. The encoded protein is CASSELREKLETQYF. The V call is TRBV10-1, the J call TRBJ2-5, with 7 bases identical to TRBD2. Per the germline V gene, CDR1 is WNHNN and CDR2 is SYGVQD (reference sequence). The CDR3 is 15 amino acids. The V segment lost 1 base and the J segment 4 bases; nucleotides outside the gene matches: 6.

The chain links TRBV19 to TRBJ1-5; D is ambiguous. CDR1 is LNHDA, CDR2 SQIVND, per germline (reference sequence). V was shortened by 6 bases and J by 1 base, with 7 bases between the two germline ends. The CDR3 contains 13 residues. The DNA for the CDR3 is TGTGCCAGTAGCGTAGTGAGCAATCAGCCCCAGCATTTT. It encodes CASSVVSNQPQHF.